This entry describes one T cell receptor (beta chain). The data are from a study of blood T cell repertoires in COVID-19. Background on the study: Samples taken during acute and convalescent COVID-19 were collected in the United States, Italy and Spain. T cells, B-cell-depleted T cells, or PBMCs supplied cDNA or gDNA.

Original methodology: Amplification with reference gene primers provided the estimates of nucleated cell counts. Assay used: immunoSEQ multiplex PCR; TCRdb lists only in-frame clones, some missing. V and J calls and clone size are copied from that table; D and trimming were computed from the DNA. The sample has 150,000 to 180,000 clones; about 80% are singletons. Per germline, CDR1 SEHNR and CDR2 FQNEAQ (reference sequence). This CDR3 contains 13 residues. V was trimmed by 2 bases and J by 4 bases, leaving 8 bases between them. This receptor was obtained from a woman aged 55-70 years with acute or convalescent COVID-19. Sequencing was done on a sample of peripheral blood. The chain has TRBV7-9 and TRBJ1-1, with D unresolved. Here the CDR3 DNA reads TGTGCCAGCAGCTTACCGGCGGTCACTGAAGCTTTCTTT. Its translation is CASSLPAVTEAFF.